This is a list of T cell receptor beta chains from one sample in a study of graft-versus-host responses after intestinal transplantation. Sequencing was performed with immunoSEQ multiplex PCR; in TCRdb, only in-frame clones are kept and a portion is missing. The data show about 71,000 clones, 90% seen once. The antigens these receptors bind are not known. The input for sequencing was unstimulated CD8+ T cells sorted from spleen or lymph node cells, taken before intestinal transplant. Source of these receptors: a human donor who received an intestinal transplant. Each CDR3 is given with its conserved first and last residue. The D gene is left open where the match is weak. Expanded clones are given a class, and other clones once, few, many or no size at all.

CDR3 | DNA | J | V | size | D
CASSDPGSTDTQYF | TGTGCCAGCAGCGATCCGGGAAGCACAGATACGCAGTATTTT | TRBJ2-3 | TRBV9 | NA | NA
CATSRAGTVNTEAFF | TGTGCCACCAGCAGAGCCGGGACAGTGAACACTGAAGCTTTCTTT | TRBJ1-1 | TRBV15 | NA | TRBD1
CASPFGGPNNEQFF | TGTGCCAGCCCCTTTGGGGGCCCAAACAATGAGCAGTTCTTC | TRBJ2-1 | TRBV2 | NA | NA
CASSTTQGSYEQYF | TGTGCCAGCAGCACGACACAGGGGTCCTACGAGCAGTACTTC | TRBJ2-7 | TRBV7-8 | NA | TRBD1
CASKATVVAGYTF | TGTGCCAGTAAGGCGACAGTGGTGGCTGGCTACACCTTC | TRBJ1-2 | TRBV19 | NA | NA
CASTLGGGNNEQFF | TGTGCTAGCACCCTAGGGGGGGGGAACAATGAGCAGTTCTTC | TRBJ2-1 | TRBV7-7 | NA | NA
CASTGGGSGYTF | TGTGCCAGTACAGGGGGCGGATCTGGCTACACCTTC | TRBJ1-2 | TRBV19 | NA | TRBD1
CASSQLDGAYEQYF | TGCGCCAGCAGCCAACTAGACGGAGCCTACGAGCAGTACTTC | TRBJ2-7 | TRBV4-1 | NA | NA
CASSAGLQSYEQYF | TGTGCCAGTAGTGCAGGGCTCCAATCCTACGAGCAGTACTTC | TRBJ2-7 | TRBV19 | once | NA
CASSVDPGYNSPLHF | TGTGCCAGCAGCGTAGATCCAGGTTATAATTCACCCCTCCACTTT | TRBJ1-6 | TRBV9 | NA | NA
CASSYSQGSTGELFF | TGTGCCAGCAGTTACTCGCAGGGTAGCACCGGGGAGCTGTTTTTT | TRBJ2-2 | TRBV6-5 | NA | NA
CASSYPGTGDYEQYF | TGTGCCAGCAGCTATCCCGGGACGGGGGACTACGAGCAGTACTTC | TRBJ2-7 | TRBV5-6 | NA | NA
CATPGRGGGYTF | TGTGCCACCCCGGGGAGGGGAGGTGGCTACACCTTC | TRBJ1-2 | TRBV25-1 | NA | NA
CASSPTSGGSSYNEQFF | TGTGCCAGCAGCCCCACTAGCGGGGGGTCCTCCTACAATGAGCAGTTCTTC | TRBJ2-1 | TRBV7-8 | NA | TRBD2
CASSLAEASNTEAFF | TGTGCCAGCAGCTTGGCCGAGGCCTCGAACACTGAAGCTTTCTTT | TRBJ1-1 | TRBV5-4 | once | NA
CASSSLSAGDGETQYF | TGTGCCAGCAGCTCCCTCTCAGCGGGGGATGGGGAGACCCAGTACTTC | TRBJ2-5 | TRBV11-2 | NA | TRBD2
CASLLAGGTDTQYF | TGTGCCAGCCTCCTAGCGGGGGGCACAGATACGCAGTATTTT | TRBJ2-3 | TRBV7-8 | NA | TRBD2
CASRDGVESVQYF | TGTGCCAGCAGAGACGGTGTGGAGTCTGTTCAGTACTTC | TRBJ2-4 | TRBV6-5 | NA | NA
CASSDSTGFLHF | TGTGCCAGCAGTGACTCGACGGGGTTCCTCCACTTT | TRBJ1-6 | TRBV6-4 | NA | NA
CASSSGQAGGEKLFF | TGTGCCAGCAGCTCCGGACAGGCTGGGGGTGAAAAACTGTTTTTT | TRBJ1-4 | TRBV5-6 | NA | TRBD1
CASSPPGSYEQYF | TGTGCCAGCAGCCCACCCGGGAGCTACGAGCAGTACTTC | TRBJ2-7 | TRBV7-9 | NA | NA
CASSPDRIYGYTF | TGCGCCAGCAGCCCGGACAGAATTTATGGCTACACCTTC | TRBJ1-2 | TRBV10-2 | NA | NA
CASSGNSGGEETQYF | TGTGCCAGCAGCGGGAATAGCGGGGGAGAAGAGACCCAGTACTTC | TRBJ2-5 | TRBV9 | NA | TRBD2
CASREGPEQYF | TGTGCCAGCAGAGAGGGTCCTGAGCAGTACTTC | TRBJ2-7 | TRBV2 | few | NA
CASSQGSGETEAFF | TGCGCCAGCAGCCAAGGAAGCGGGGAGACTGAAGCTTTCTTT | TRBJ1-1 | TRBV4-1 | NA | NA
CASSPSGYNSPLHF | TGTGCCAGCAGCCCCTCGGGCTATAATTCACCCCTCCACTTT | TRBJ1-6 | TRBV27 | once | NA
CAISETGLAGLDTQYF | TGTGCCATCAGTGAGACGGGACTAGCGGGGCTAGATACGCAGTATTTT | TRBJ2-3 | TRBV10-3 | once | TRBD2
CASSDPGQGVYEQYF | TGTGCCAGCAGTGACCCGGGACAGGGGGTCTACGAGCAGTACTTC | TRBJ2-7 | TRBV6-4 | NA | TRBD1
CASSFGNPGQTQFF | TGTGCCAGCAGCTTTGGAAATCCTGGACAGACGCAGTTCTTC | TRBJ2-1 | TRBV5-6 | NA | NA
CASSLSKLYGYTF | TGTGCCAGCAGTTTATCGAAACTCTATGGCTACACCTTC | TRBJ1-2 | TRBV27 | NA | NA
CASSRWGVQDYNSPLHF | TGTGCCAGCAGCCGTTGGGGGGTGCAGGACTATAATTCACCCCTCCACTTT | TRBJ1-6 | TRBV7-8 | NA | NA
CSALTGVDYGYTF | TGCAGCGCTTTGACAGGGGTGGACTATGGCTACACCTTC | TRBJ1-2 | TRBV29-1 | NA | TRBD1
CASTPPGQGLWEQYF | TGTGCCAGCACCCCTCCGGGACAGGGTCTTTGGGAGCAGTACTTC | TRBJ2-7 | TRBV11-2 | NA | TRBD1
CASSSDRKETQYF | TGTGCCAGCAGTTCGGACAGGAAAGAGACCCAGTACTTC | TRBJ2-5 | TRBV6-5 | NA | TRBD1
CASSAGVGEAFF | TGTGCCAGCAGCGCAGGGGTGGGCGAAGCTTTCTTT | TRBJ1-1 | TRBV5-6 | NA | NA